Below are 18 T cell receptor beta chains sequenced from a single sample in a study of T cells after yellow fever vaccination. TCRdb itself ran the 5' RACE reads through MiXCR, one entry per CDR3 protein. Found here are around 63,000 distinct CDR3 sequences, approximately 7% of them singletons; the top ten hold less than 40%. The source was CD8+ T cells sorted from PBMCs, collected 15 days after the yellow fever booster vaccination. These receptor sequences come from a man aged 30 to 39 who received the YFV17D yellow fever vaccine.

At least ten counts were recorded for this clonotype. CDR3 residues: CASSVQEGLAYEQYF. The CDR3 DNA reads as TGTGCCAGCAGCGTCCAAGAAGGGTTGGCCTACGAGCAGTACTTC. The chain uses TRBV7-7 and TRBJ2-7; D not resolved. The CDR3 is 15 amino acids. Trimming cost V 5 bases and J 2 bases, with 16 bases left between them. Germline V gene lookup returns CDR1 SSHAT and CDR2 FNYEAQ (reference sequence).

In its sample, this clonotype was seen many times. Germline and junction disagree at one end, which may indicate a read error. The chain links TRBV7-9 to TRBJ2-3; D possibly corresponds to TRBD1 (6 bases). CDR3 length equals 11 residues. The V gene's germline CDR1 is SEHNR and CDR2 FQNEAQ (reference sequence). CDR3 sequence (DNA): TGCCGGGCAGGGGCGGCAGATACGCAGTATTTT. This gives the protein CRAGAADTQYF.

Many counts were recorded for this clonotype. The CDR3 is CASSSPRVRGSSYNEQFF. The DNA for the CDR3 is TGTGCCAGCAGTTCACCCCGGGTGCGGGGGAGCTCCTACAATGAGCAGTTCTTC. The chain employs TRBV28 and TRBJ2-1; 7 bases agree with TRBD2. Germline V lookup: CDR1 MDHEN, CDR2 SYDVKM. The J segment lost 0 bases and the V segment lost 4 bases, leaving 12 bases of the junction unmatched. The CDR3 extends over 18 amino acids.

This clonotype was found many times. This chain joins TRBV6-5 and TRBJ2-7; D perhaps matches TRBD2 (6 bases). Germline loops: CDR1 MNHEY, CDR2 SVGAGI. Trimming pared 0 bases from V and 3 bases from J, leaving 12 bases between. The CDR3 runs to 15 residues. This CDR3 reads CASSYSTVGGYEQYF. The CDR3 DNA reads TGTGCCAGCAGTTACTCGACGGTGGGAGGCTACGAGCAGTACTTC.

This clonotype was recorded at least ten times. The chain uses TRBV9 and TRBJ2-5; TRBD2 matches at 11 bases. Germline V gene data show CDR1 as SGDLS and CDR2 as YYNGEE. Germline trimming cut 4 bases from V and 2 bases from J; bases unmatched to any gene: 10. This CDR3 is built from 17 residues. CDR3 amino acids: CASSPRIGTSGQETQYF. The CDR3 bases are TGTGCCAGCAGCCCCCGGATTGGGACTAGCGGTCAAGAGACCCAGTACTTC.

This clonotype was seen at least ten times. V gene TRBV7-2 combines with J gene TRBJ2-3; 11 positions match TRBD2. The CDR3 consists of 15 residues. The V segment lost 3 bases and the J segment 6 bases; nucleotides outside the gene matches: 5. The germline V gene has CDR1 SGHTA and CDR2 FQGNSA. The CDR3 sequence is CASSFSGRASDTQYF. The CDR3 region has the DNA TGTGCCAGCAGCTTTAGCGGGAGGGCCTCTGATACGCAGTATTTT.

This clonotype was seen ten or more times. This chain links TRBV20-1 with TRBJ2-1, with 7 bases that match TRBD2. V gave up 0 bases and J gave up 4 bases; unmatched junction bases: 6. The CDR3 is 15 amino acids. In germline, CDR1 is DFQATT, CDR2 SNEGSKA (reference sequence). As DNA, the CDR3 is TGCAGTGCTAGAGAGACTAGCCGCGATTACAATGAGCAGTTCTTC. This gives the protein CSARETSRDYNEQFF.

This clonotype came up many times. The CDR3 is CASSSGVAATYEQYF. Here the CDR3 DNA reads TGTGCCAGCAGTTCCGGGGTAGCGGCCACCTACGAGCAGTACTTC. V is TRBV27 and J is TRBJ2-7; D possibly corresponds to TRBD2 (6 bases). The CDR3 loop spans 15 amino acids. Trimming shortened V by 4 bases and J by 2 bases, and 15 bases separated the two germline ends. Germline values: CDR1 MNHEY, CDR2 SMNVEV (reference sequence).

The J gene is TRBJ2-1, the V gene TRBV7-9; no reliable D call. Germline-derived CDR1 and CDR2 are SEHNR and FQNEAQ (reference sequence). This CDR3 has 14 residues. V lost 4 bases, J lost 5 bases, and 12 bases lay in between. As DNA, the CDR3 is TGTGCCAGCAGCTCCGGTCAAGGCGACAATGAGCAGTTCTTC. Its protein product is CASSSGQGDNEQFF.

This clonotype was counted many times. The chain has TRBV14 and TRBJ2-3; tentatively, D is TRBD2 (7 bases). The CDR3 runs 16 residues. The germline V gene encodes CDR1 SGHDN and CDR2 FVKESK. V dropped 1 base and J dropped 4 bases, with 15 bases sitting between them. As DNA, the CDR3 is TGTGCCAGCAGCCAAGGGGCGGGGGCCCCCCCAGATACGCAGTATTTT. The encoded protein is CASSQGAGAPPDTQYF.

This clonotype was counted a few times. CDR3 region: CASSGQFGEYF. The CDR3 DNA sequence: TGTGCCAGTAGCGGTCAGTTCGGGGAGTACTTC. This chain connects TRBV19 to TRBJ2-7; D is perhaps TRBD2 (5 bases). Trimming shortened V by 6 bases and J by 11 bases, and 14 bases separated the two germline ends. Germline-derived CDR1 and CDR2 are LNHDA and SQIVND (reference sequence). The CDR3 is 11 amino acids.

This clonotype appeared many times. This chain links TRBV6-2 or TRBV6-3 with TRBJ2-4; the D call may be TRBD1 or TRBD2 (5 bases each). Germline V gene sequence: CDR1 MNHEY, CDR2 SVGEGT. The CDR3 sequence is 16 residues long. Trimming took off 8 bases at V and 0 bases at J, with 17 bases between the two ends. CDR3 residues: CASVAFGTGAKNIQYF. The CDR3, as DNA: TGTGCCAGCGTCGCCTTCGGGACCGGAGCCAAAAACATTCAGTACTTC.

In this sample, this clonotype turned up many times. The V call is TRBV20-1, the J call TRBJ1-1; TRBD1 might be the D (6 bases). The CDR3 sequence is 13 residues long. Germline V gives CDR1 DFQATT, CDR2 SNEGSKA (reference sequence). V lost 6 bases and J lost 0, with 11 bases in between. CDR3 nucleotide sequence: TGCAGTGCCCAACAGGGACTGAACACTGAAGCTTTCTTT. As protein: CSAQQGLNTEAFF.

In its sample, this clonotype was seen a few times. The chain joins TRBV24-1 to TRBJ2-1; no reliable D call. Germline V CDR1 and CDR2: KGHDR, SFDVKD. CDR3 length: 15 residues. Between the trimmed V and J ends, which lost 2 bases and 8 bases, there was a span of 15 bases. The chain's CDR3 is CATSDWRTGIYEQFF. DNA of the CDR3: TGTGCCACCAGTGATTGGCGTACGGGCATTTATGAGCAGTTCTTC.

This clonotype came up many times. Germline is not matched at one junction end, which may reflect a read error. The DNA for the CDR3 is TGTGCCAGCAGCTTAGAACCCGGGACCAGGGAGGGGGACTTC. It is translated as CASSLEPGTREGDF. This chain links TRBV7-2 with TRBJ2-5; D perhaps matches TRBD2 (7 bases). Germline CDR1 reads SGHTA; CDR2 reads FQGNSA. CDR3 length: 14 amino acids. The whole variable domain, filled in from reference TRBV7-2 and TRBJ2-5, reads GAGVSQSPSNKVTEKGKDVELRCDPISGHTALYWYRQSLGQGLEFLIYFQGNSAPDKSGLPSDRFSAERTGGSVSTLTIQRTQQEDSAVYLCASSLEPGTREGDFGPGTRLLVL.

About this clonotype: The junction and the germline gene differ at one end; a read error may be behind it. V usage is TRBV7-7 and J usage is TRBJ1-1; D gene ambiguous. From germline, CDR1 is SSHAT and CDR2 FNYEAQ (reference sequence). This CDR3 comprises 13 residues. The CDR3 sequence: CASSLAMNTEAFF. The CDR3 DNA follows: TGTGCTAGCAGCCTAGCAATGAACACTGAAGCTTTCTTT.

This clonotype came up many times. V and J are TRBV3-1 and TRBJ2-3; TRBD2 agrees at 7 bases. CDR1 and CDR2 from the germline V gene are LGHDT and YNNKEL (reference sequence). The length of the CDR3 is 19 residues. Unmatched junction bases numbered 15, after V lost 1 base and J lost 2 bases. CDR3 protein: CASSQGYVGREESTDTQYF. CDR3 in DNA: TGTGCCAGCAGCCAAGGTTATGTTGGCCGGGAGGAGTCCACAGATACGCAGTATTTT.

This clonotype was detected only a few times. V is TRBV6-1 and J is TRBJ1-1; D may be TRBD1 (6 bases). Per the germline V gene, CDR1 is MNHNS and CDR2 is SASEGT. The CDR3 is 14 amino acids. Trimming stripped 6 bases from V and 5 bases from J, with 16 bases between. The DNA of the CDR3 is TGTGCCAGCAGCCACATGGGGGGGGCAACTGAAGCTTTCTTT. Amino acids: CASSHMGGATEAFF.